This TCR beta chain was found in a study of CD8+ T cells in alopecia areata. Study conclusions and caveats: With tofacitinib ongoing, many expanded lesional clones persisted in both scalp and blood. Scalp clonality decreased significantly with tofacitinib, and so did expanded CD8+ clones among the top 100. Scalp lesions, especially in alopecia totalis/universalis, had higher clonality than normal scalp.

About this clone itself: The antigen remains undetermined.

Sequencing relied on a cDNA template that was reverse transcribed from extracted RNA. The protocol was immunoSEQ multiplex PCR, while the TCRdb copy is restricted to in-frame clones and leaves out a portion. This table holds over 150,000 clones, 40% to 65% found once. The treatment denotes: oral pan-JAK inhibitor, 5-10 mg twice daily. The input for sequencing was CD8+ T cells sorted from blood, taken at week 24, from a patient treated with tofacitinib. The receptor was isolated from a human donor with alopecia areata.

CDR3 region: CAWSVRQGGEKLFF. For the CDR3, the DNA is TGTGCCTGGAGTGTCCGGCAGGGTGGGGAAAAACTGTTTTTT. This rearrangement joins TRBV30 to TRBJ1-4; TRBD1 is a possible D gene (5 bases). CDR3 length: 14 residues. Germline V gene sequence: CDR1 GTSNPN, CDR2 SVGIG (reference sequence). V was pared by 0 bases and J by 8 bases, with 13 bases between.